What follows are 21 T cell receptor beta chains derived from one specimen sequenced in a study of CD8+CD57+ T cells in acquired aplastic anemia. Genomic DNA, the template, was used for profiling of the TCR beta VDJ and CDR3. MiXCR was run by TCRdb on the reads, yielding one entry per CDR3 protein. The sample yields fewer than 200,000 distinct CDR3 sequences, 71% seen once. Patients sequenced had flow cytometry evidence of CD8+CD57+ cell expansion. The sequenced material came from sorted CD4+, CD8+, or CD8+CD57+ T cells (not recorded which) from PBMCs. The receptor set was obtained from a human donor with aplastic anemia.

The chain joins TRBV10-3 to TRBJ1-6, with D maybe TRBD1 (5 bases). CDR1 and CDR2 from the germline V gene are ENHRY and SYGVKD. This CDR3 region has 15 residues. V was trimmed by 3 bases and J by 12 bases, leaving 18 bases between them. CDR3 protein: CAISDGGASSEPLHF. DNA of the CDR3: TGTGCCATCAGTGATGGGGGTGCCTCTTCAGAACCCCTCCACTTT.

In this sample, this clonotype turned up many times. V gene TRBV12-3 or TRBV12-4 combines with J gene TRBJ1-2, with a tentative D call TRBD1 (5 bases). This CDR3 comprises 14 residues. V lost 4 bases and J lost 2, with 11 bases in between. The CDR3 bases are TGTGCCAGCAGTTCGCCAGGGAAGAACTATGGCTACACCTTC. The encoded protein is CASSSPGKNYGYTF.

About this clonotype itself: Mismatch with germline at one junction end may stem from a read error. The genes are TRBV7-2 and TRBJ2-3, with 12 bases lining up with TRBD2. This CDR3 region has 14 residues. CDR1 and CDR2 (germline): SGHTA, FQGNSA. The CDR3 here is CASSSHPSGRGPHF. The CDR3 nucleotides are TGTGCCAGCAGCTCTCATCCTAGCGGGAGGGGCCCACATTTT.

The table lists this clonotype with a few counts. The chain carries TRBV7-2 and TRBJ2-5, with TRBD2 identical over 15 bases. The CDR3 loop spans 16 amino acids. Germline V gene lookup returns CDR1 SGHTA and CDR2 FQGNSA. The junction had 3 bases not matched to a gene; V was cut back by 2 bases and J by 5 bases. The CDR3 spells CASSLRTSGGGETQYF. The CDR3 bases are TGTGCCAGCAGCTTAAGGACTAGCGGGGGGGGTGAGACCCAGTACTTC. The full variable domain, in which reference TRBV7-2 and TRBJ2-5 provide the parts outside the CDR3, is GAGVSQSPSNKVTEKGKDVELRCDPISGHTALYWYRQSLGQGLEFLIYFQGNSAPDKSGLPSDRFSAERTGGSVSTLTIQRTQQEDSAVYLCASSLRTSGGGETQYFGPGTRLLVL.

The chain employs TRBV5-1 and TRBJ2-1; 9 bases align to TRBD2. V shed 4 bases and J 10 bases; nucleotides not matched to a gene: 12. CDR1 is SGHRS, CDR2 YFSETQ, per germline. The CDR3 contains 15 residues. As DNA, the CDR3 is TGCGCCAGCAGCGGCGTCCTCGAGCGGGAGGACGAGCAGTTCTTC. It is translated as CASSGVLEREDEQFF.

This clonotype was seen just once. The V call is TRBV2, the J call TRBJ2-1; D assignment may be TRBD1 or TRBD2 (5 bases each). Trimming took 7 bases from V and 3 from J, leaving 19 bases between them. CDR1 is SNHLY, CDR2 FYNNEI, per germline. The CDR3 sequence is 16 residues long. CDR3 loop: CASTPAQGGGYNEQFF. The CDR3 nucleotides read TGTGCCAGCACCCCCGCCCAGGGTGGAGGCTACAATGAGCAGTTCTTC.

The chain has TRBV15 and TRBJ2-6; a possible D gene is TRBD1 (6 bases). The CDR3 contains 17 residues. The V end was cut by 2 bases, the J end by 0 bases, with 11 bases between. Per germline, CDR1 LNHNV and CDR2 YYDKDF (reference sequence). The CDR3 protein is CATSRQGMGSGANVLTF. The CDR3 DNA reads as TGTGCCACCAGCAGACAGGGGATGGGCTCTGGGGCCAACGTCCTGACTTTC.

The chain is built from TRBV19 and TRBJ2-7; 7 nucleotides align to TRBD2. The CDR3 spans 15 residues. V lost 2 bases to trimming and J lost 5 bases; unmatched junction nucleotides: 9. Germline CDR1 reads LNHDA; CDR2 reads SQIVND (reference sequence). The CDR3 reads CASSISIAGDHEQYF. Written as DNA, the CDR3 is TGTGCCAGTAGTATATCCATCGCGGGAGATCACGAGCAGTACTTC.

The gene calls are TRBV9 and TRBJ1-1, with D hard to call. Per the germline V gene, CDR1 is SGDLS and CDR2 is YYNGEE. V lost 2 bases to trimming and J lost 2 bases, with 4 bases between them. The CDR3 consists of 12 residues. CDR3 nucleotide sequence: TGTGCCAGCAGCGTCGTAAACACTGAAGCTTTCTTT. The encoded protein is CASSVVNTEAFF. Supplemented by reference TRBV9 and TRBJ1-1, the full variable domain reads DSGVTQTPKHLITATGQRVTLRCSPRSGDLSVYWYQQSLDQGLQFLIQYYNGEERAKGNILERFSAQQFPDLHSELNLSSLELGDSALYFCASSVVNTEAFFGQGTRLTVV.

V and J are TRBV2 and TRBJ2-5, with 10 bases identical to TRBD1. Looked up from germline, CDR1 is SNHLY and CDR2 is FYNNEI. Unmatched junction bases numbered 6, after V lost 1 base and J lost 4 bases. The CDR3 sequence is 16 residues long. CDR3 DNA: TGTGCCAGCAGTGAAGGGGGACAGGGGATCGGAGAGACCCAGTACTTC. It codes for CASSEGGQGIGETQYF.

The rearrangement links TRBV12-3 or TRBV12-4 to TRBJ2-7, with 9 bases lining up with TRBD2. This CDR3 is built from 14 residues. The ends lost 6 bases at V and 5 bases at J; junction bases unmatched: 8. The CDR3 DNA follows: TGTGCCAGCAGCCGTAGCGGGAGTACCAACGAGCAGTACTTC. Protein sequence: CASSRSGSTNEQYF.

This rearrangement joins TRBV20-1 to TRBJ2-7, with unresolved D. Germline lookup yields CDR1 DFQATT and CDR2 SNEGSKA (reference sequence). V was clipped by 2 bases and J by 3 bases, with 5 bases between them. The CDR3 is made up of 11 amino acids. This CDR3 is CSARLVYEQYF. The DNA for the CDR3 is TGCAGTGCTAGATTAGTCTACGAGCAGTACTTC.

The chain carries TRBV7-2 and TRBJ2-1, with D perhaps TRBD1 (6 bases). Germline V gene sequence: CDR1 SGHTA, CDR2 FQGNSA. The ends were cut back, 2 bases at V and 5 bases at J, with 7 bases in the middle. This CDR3 is built from 13 residues. The CDR3 coding sequence is TGTGCCAGCAGCTTAAACAGGGACAATGAGCAGTTCTTC. This translates into CASSLNRDNEQFF.

J is TRBJ2-7 and V is TRBV7-6; possibly TRBD2 for D (5 bases). Trimming took 5 bases from V and 6 from J, leaving 20 bases between them. In germline, CDR1 is SGHVS, CDR2 FNYEAQ. This CDR3 contains 15 residues. The CDR3 loop is CASSADTGSGFEQYF. CDR3 DNA sequence: TGTGCCAGCAGCGCCGACACGGGGTCTGGGTTCGAGCAGTACTTC.

The rearrangement joins TRBV7-2 to TRBJ2-5, with 9 bases fitting TRBD1. Germline CDR1 reads SGHTA; CDR2 reads FQGNSA. The CDR3 is made up of 17 amino acids. V gave up 4 bases and J gave up 1 base; unmatched junction bases: 10. The CDR3 DNA sequence: TGTGCCAGCAGCTATTCGGACAGGGGAAATTTCCAAGAGACCCAGTACTTC. Encoded protein: CASSYSDRGNFQETQYF. The whole variable domain, remainder taken from reference TRBV7-2 and TRBJ2-5, is GAGVSQSPSNKVTEKGKDVELRCDPISGHTALYWYRQSLGQGLEFLIYFQGNSAPDKSGLPSDRFSAERTGGSVSTLTIQRTQQEDSAVYLCASSYSDRGNFQETQYFGPGTRLLVL.

The rearrangement links TRBV20-1 to TRBJ2-7; TRBD2 is a possible D gene (7 bases). The CDR3 is 13 amino acids. V lost 6 bases, J lost 7 bases, and 19 bases lay in between. In germline, CDR1 is DFQATT, CDR2 SNEGSKA (reference sequence). CDR3 loop: CSAPDDGGREQYF. DNA of the CDR3: TGCAGTGCCCCAGACGACGGGGGGCGGGAGCAGTACTTC.

The chain is built from TRBV5-6 and TRBJ1-1, with D unclear. The germline V and J ends were trimmed by 4 bases and 3 bases, with 13 bases remaining between them. In germline, CDR1 is SGHDT, CDR2 YYEEEE. There are 14 residues in the CDR3. CDR3 nucleotides: TGTGCCAGCAGCCCGATTGCCTGGGACACTGAAGCTTTCTTT. Its protein product is CASSPIAWDTEAFF. Full variable domain (outside the CDR3, taken from reference TRBV5-6 and TRBJ1-1): DAGVTQSPTHLIKTRGQQVTLRCSPKSGHDTVSWYQQALGQGPQFIFQYYEEEERQRGNFPDRFSGHQFPNYSSELNVNALLLGDSALYLCASSPIAWDTEAFFGQGTRLTVV.

This clonotype was counted a few times. This chain connects TRBV6-5 to TRBJ1-1, with D uncertain. Trimming took 0 bases from V and 4 from J, leaving 12 bases between them. The germline CDR1 and CDR2 sequences are MNHEY and SVGAGI. CDR3 length: 15 residues. The CDR3 DNA is TGTGCCAGCAGTTACTCGATAGTTGGTGGCACTGAAGCTTTCTTT. Amino acid sequence: CASSYSIVGGTEAFF.

The chain joins TRBV5-1 to TRBJ2-3; the D gene is possibly TRBD2 (6 bases). V dropped 0 bases and J dropped 7 bases, with 18 bases sitting between them. Germline lookup yields CDR1 SGHRS and CDR2 YFSETQ. This CDR3 has 16 amino acids. DNA for the CDR3: TGCGCCAGCAGCTTGGAACAGCTCCTGGGGAGGAATACGCAGTATTTT. It codes for CASSLEQLLGRNTQYF.

This chain joins TRBV4-1 and TRBJ2-3; D gene unclear. CDR3 size: 14 residues. CDR1 MGHRA and CDR2 YSYEKL come from the germline V gene. Trimming took 0 bases from V and 8 from J, leaving 12 bases between them. The CDR3 protein is CASSQDPVGGTQYF. Here the CDR3 DNA reads TGCGCCAGCAGCCAAGATCCGGTCGGTGGTACGCAGTATTTT.

The genes are TRBV19 and TRBJ1-6; a possible D gene is TRBD1 (5 bases). From germline, CDR1 is LNHDA and CDR2 SQIVND (reference sequence). The CDR3 spans 15 residues. The V end lost 5 bases, the J end lost 3 bases, and 11 bases lay between the germline ends. CDR3 protein: CASSHGTGYNSPLHF. The DNA of the CDR3 is TGTGCCAGTAGTCATGGGACGGGCTATAATTCACCCCTCCACTTT. Full variable domain (rest looked up from reference TRBV19 and TRBJ1-6): DGGITQSPKYLFRKEGQNVTLSCEQNLNHDAMYWYRQDPGQGLRLIYYSQIVNDFQKGDIAEGYSVSREKKESFPLTVTSAQKNPTAFYLCASSHGTGYNSPLHFGNGTRLTVT.